A selection of T cell receptor beta chains follows, all from one sample in a study of blood T cell repertoires in COVID-19. The repertoire was sequenced with immunoSEQ multiplex PCR; TCRdb's copy has only in-frame clones and lacks some. The data contain 50,000 to 65,000 clones, roughly 72% of them singletons. Sequencing was performed on peripheral blood. All receptors derive from a woman between 70 and 85 years old with COVID-19, enrolled during active disease. Both conserved end residues are part of each CDR3. D genes are given only for firm matches. Clone sizes are given selectively: once, few, many, or a class where the clone is expanded.

V	J	size	D	DNA	CDR3
TRBV12-3/TRBV12-4	TRBJ2-3	.	TRBD2	TGTGCTTCGGGACTAAGCACAGATACGCAGTATTTT	CASGLSTDTQYF
TRBV18	TRBJ1-6	.	.	TGTGCCAGCTCACTTACTTCCGCCAGCGATTCACCCCTCCACTTT	CASSLTSASDSPLHF
TRBV24-1	TRBJ2-5	.	.	TGTGCCACCATGGAGGGGGAGACCCAGTACTTC	CATMEGETQYF
TRBV7-2	TRBJ1-6	.	.	TGTGCCAGCAGCCCAGACTGGAATCGAAATTCACCCCTCCACTTT	CASSPDWNRNSPLHF
TRBV7-3	TRBJ2-1	.	TRBD2	TGTGCCAGCAGCTTCTGGGGGGGCAATGAGCAGTTCTTC	CASSFWGGNEQFF
TRBV3-1/TRBV3-2	TRBJ1-1	.	.	TGTGCCAGCAGCCAAGGGGGCAGACTCACTGAAGCTTTCTTT	CASSQGGRLTEAFF
TRBV3-1/TRBV3-2	TRBJ1-5	.	.	TGTGCCAGCAGCCAAGGGAGCAATAGCAATCAGCCCCAGCATTTT	CASSQGSNSNQPQHF
TRBV25-1	TRBJ1-6	.	.	TGTGCCAGCAGTGAATCCGATTCGCCTAGTTCACCCCTCCACTTT	CASSESDSPSSPLHF
TRBV18	TRBJ2-3	.	.	TGTGCCAGCTCACGAGACATTAACAGAGATACGCAGTATTTT	CASSRDINRDTQYF
TRBV12-5	TRBJ2-4	.	TRBD1	TGTGCTAGTGGTTTGGTAGGACAGGGGGCAGGGAAAAACATTCAGTACTTC	CASGLVGQGAGKNIQYF
TRBV29-1	TRBJ1-2	.	.	TGCAGCGTCGCCAGGGACTTTAACTATGGCTACACCTTC	CSVARDFNYGYTF
TRBV5-4	TRBJ2-6	.	TRBD1	TGTGCCAGCAGCTTGGAGGGGGCGCGGGGGGCCAACGTCCTGACTTTC	CASSLEGARGANVLTF
TRBV3-1/TRBV3-2	TRBJ1-1	.	.	TGTGCCAGCAGCCCCTACGGACAGAGTAACACTGAAGCTTTCTTT	CASSPYGQSNTEAFF
TRBV10-3	TRBJ1-1	.	.	TGTGCCATCAGAAAACCCACAGGTCCCACTGAAGCTTTCTTT	CAIRKPTGPTEAFF
TRBV4-3	TRBJ1-2	.	.	TGCGCCAGCAGCCAAGAGGACGGACTCTATGGCTACACCTTC	CASSQEDGLYGYTF
TRBV19	TRBJ1-2	.	.	TGTGCCAGTAGTTCCAGGAAGGGGGGCTACACCTTC	CASSSRKGGYTF
TRBV5-1	TRBJ1-2	.	TRBD1	TGCGCCAGCACCTACAAGACCGGGACAGGGGTGAACTATGGCTACACCTTC	CASTYKTGTGVNYGYTF
TRBV16	TRBJ2-2	.	.	TGTGCCAGCAGCCAAACAACAGAGGAGCTGTTTTTT	CASSQTTEELFF
TRBV18	TRBJ1-2	.	TRBD1	TGTGCCAGCTCACGGGGACAGTCAAAGATAAATGGCTACACCTTC	CASSRGQSKINGYTF
TRBV18	TRBJ2-1	.	TRBD1	TGTGCCAAGGCCCTTGACAGGGACTCCTACAATGAGCAGTTCTTC	CAKALDRDSYNEQFF
TRBV4-3	TRBJ2-7	.	TRBD2	TGCGCCAGCAGCCAAGGAAGGGGCGGGGGGGAGCAGTACTTC	CASSQGRGGGEQYF
TRBV29-1	TRBJ1-1	.	.	TGCAGCGTTTGGGCAGGTACTGAAGCTTTCTTT	CSVWAGTEAFF
TRBV11-3	TRBJ2-2	.	TRBD2	TGTGCCAGCAGCCCTCGGACTAGCGCCGGGGAGCTGTTTTTT	CASSPRTSAGELFF
TRBV5-4	TRBJ2-2	.	.	TGTGCCAGCAGCTTTCTGGAGGACGGGGAGCTGTTTTTT	CASSFLEDGELFF
TRBV27	TRBJ2-1	.	.	TGTGCCAGCAGTTTCGAGTACTCTACCTACAATGAGCAGTTCTTC	CASSFEYSTYNEQFF
TRBV5-1	TRBJ1-4	once	TRBD1	TGCGCCAGCAGCCTATGGACAGGGCCTAATGAAAAACTGTTTTTT	CASSLWTGPNEKLFF
TRBV20-1	TRBJ1-2	.	.	TGCAGTGCTGACGGGGGATTGGGCTACACCTTC	CSADGGLGYTF
TRBV20-1	TRBJ1-4	many	.	TGCAGTGCTGAGGTTAATGAAAAACTGTTTTTT	CSAEVNEKLFF
TRBV19	TRBJ2-1	.	.	TGTGCCAGTAGTTATCGGGGTATTGATGAGCAGTTCTTC	CASSYRGIDEQFF
TRBV7-2	TRBJ1-3	once	.	TGTGCCAGCAGCTCAACTAGGGGAAACACCATATATTTT	CASSSTRGNTIYF
TRBV20-1	TRBJ2-7	few	TRBD2	TGCAGTGCTAGTCTAGCGGGGGGACACTACGAGCAGTACTTC	CSASLAGGHYEQYF
TRBV6-5	TRBJ2-1	once	.	TGTGCCAGCGCTCCGGGTCCCTCCTACAATGAGCAGTTCTTC	CASAPGPSYNEQFF
TRBV18	TRBJ1-1	few	TRBD1	TGTGCCAGCTCACCAGGACAGGCGGAGGTTACTGAAGCTTTCTTT	CASSPGQAEVTEAFF
TRBV11-2	TRBJ1-6	.	.	TGTGCCAGCAGCTTAGGGGCAGCCAATTCACCCCTCCACTTT	CASSLGAANSPLHF
TRBV5-5	TRBJ1-4	.	.	TGTGCCAGCAGCTTGGAACCTTTCGGGGGGCTAGGCTATAAACTGTTTTTT	CASSLEPFGGLGYKLFF
TRBV18	TRBJ2-1	.	TRBD2	TGTGCCAGCTCACCACCTTTAGGGGGGACTAGGGAGCAGTTCTTC	CASSPPLGGTREQFF
TRBV19	TRBJ2-5	.	TRBD1	TGTGCCAGTAGTATCTCGGGGACAGGGCCGGAGACCCAGTACTTC	CASSISGTGPETQYF
TRBV7-2	TRBJ2-1	.	TRBD2	TGTGCCAGCACCCACATGAGACTAGCGGGACCAGGGACCAATGAGCAGTTCTTC	CASTHMRLAGPGTNEQFF
TRBV19	TRBJ1-2	.	TRBD1	TGTGCCAGTAGTATAGCCCCGGGACAGGGGGGCTATGGCTACACCTTC	CASSIAPGQGGYGYTF
TRBV7-8	TRBJ1-2	.	.	TGTGCCAGCAGCTTTGGGTCAGGGTTAGGCTACACCTTC	CASSFGSGLGYTF
TRBV11-2	TRBJ2-1	few	.	TGTGCCAGCAGCTTAGTAGGCCCCAACTTAGGAGGGAGGAATGAGCAGTTCTTC	CASSLVGPNLGGRNEQFF
TRBV4-1	TRBJ1-4	.	TRBD1	TGCGCCAGCAGCCAAGATAGGGACAGGGACGAAAAACTGTTTTTT	CASSQDRDRDEKLFF
TRBV6-2/TRBV6-3	TRBJ2-1	.	TRBD2	TGTGCCAGCAGTGTTGGACTAGCGGGAGGGAGGGTGGAGCAGTTCTTC	CASSVGLAGGRVEQFF
TRBV7-3	TRBJ2-3	.	.	TGTGCCAGCAGCGGGGGGGCGAAAGGTACGCAGTATTTT	CASSGGAKGTQYF
TRBV12-5	TRBJ2-3	.	TRBD1	TGTGCTAGTGGTTTGTACGGGGGACAGGCAGATACGCAGTATTTT	CASGLYGGQADTQYF
TRBV6-2/TRBV6-3	TRBJ1-1	.	TRBD1	TGTGCCAGCAGTGCCAGGACAGGTGACACTGAAGCTTTCTTT	CASSARTGDTEAFF
TRBV7-3	TRBJ2-2	.	.	TGTGCCAGCAGCCCAGGGCTGGGGGAGCTGTTTTTT	CASSPGLGELFF
TRBV19	TRBJ1-5	once	.	TGTGCCAGTAGTATGGGCACGGGAGGGGGTCAGCCCCAGCATTTT	CASSMGTGGGQPQHF
TRBV7-2	TRBJ1-5	.	.	TGTGCCAGCAGCTTCTATAGCAATCAGCCCCAGCATTTT	CASSFYSNQPQHF
TRBV28	TRBJ2-2	.	.	TGTGCCAGCAGTTTACAACAGTACACCGGGGAGCTGTTTTTT	CASSLQQYTGELFF
TRBV6-2/TRBV6-3	TRBJ2-3	.	.	TGTGCCAGCAGTTACCTAGCGACCGGCGGAAGCACAGATACGCAGTATTTT	CASSYLATGGSTDTQYF
TRBV7-2	TRBJ2-1	few	TRBD2	TGTGCCAGCAGCCCCCGTCTCCATCTAGCGGGAGGATCCTACAATGAGCAGTTCTTC	CASSPRLHLAGGSYNEQFF
TRBV5-1	TRBJ1-5	.	.	TGCGCCAGCAGCCCAGGGCTGGGACAGCCCCAGCATTTT	CASSPGLGQPQHF
TRBV5-1	TRBJ1-5	.	.	TGCGCCAGCAGCTCATTGGGCGGCGGGGATCAGCCCCAGCATTTT	CASSSLGGGDQPQHF
TRBV5-4	TRBJ2-1	.	TRBD2	TGTGCCAGCAGCACGGGGACTAGCGGGGGGGCTCGCAATGAGCAGTTCTTC	CASSTGTSGGARNEQFF